A selection of T cell receptor beta chains follows, all from one sample in a study of regulatory T cells in long-lasting Graves disease. TCRdb called the multiplex PCR reads again in MiXCR, with one record for every CDR3 protein. This table holds around 420,000 distinct CDR3 sequences, over 14% found once. These data were likewise used in another study, on T cells in Graves' hyperthyroidism and ophthalmopathy.

The input for sequencing was peripheral blood mononuclear cells (PBMCs), taken at new diagnosis, from a patient treated with antithyroid drugs. Receptor source: a woman aged 40 to 55 with Graves disease. Each CDR3 is given with its conserved first and last residue.

v_call	j_call	cdr3_aa
TRBV20-1	TRBJ2-1	CSASPMMRVSYNEQFF
TRBV6-1	TRBJ2-7	CASSPVNYEQYF
TRBV24-1	TRBJ2-3	CATNDTTSGSSTDTQYF
TRBV10-1	TRBJ2-4	CASREYRKNIQYF
TRBV5-4	TRBJ1-2	CARRRDGNYGYTF
TRBV28	TRBJ2-2	CASSLRLRGANTGELFF
TRBV6-2/TRBV6-3	TRBJ2-7	CASSSPGLVGLEQYF
TRBV6-9	TRBJ2-7	CASSYTYPASRDRVSAEQYF
TRBV28	TRBJ2-7	CASRTEPGLASYEQYF
TRBV3-1	TRBJ2-3	CASSPTSGITDTQYF
TRBV6-1	TRBJ2-7	CASSQRGNSYEQYF
TRBV28	TRBJ1-5	CALPRGKSNQPQHF
TRBV7-8	TRBJ2-2	CASSLVRGNTGELFF
TRBV6-1	TRBJ1-1	CASSPDRWNTEAFF
TRBV12-3/TRBV12-4	TRBJ1-5	CASSLARRVGQPQHF
TRBV28	TRBJ2-3	CASSSIQGASTDTQYF
TRBV24-1	TRBJ1-2	CATSDIDSYGYTF
TRBV4-3	TRBJ1-4	CASSQQGQGGEKLFF